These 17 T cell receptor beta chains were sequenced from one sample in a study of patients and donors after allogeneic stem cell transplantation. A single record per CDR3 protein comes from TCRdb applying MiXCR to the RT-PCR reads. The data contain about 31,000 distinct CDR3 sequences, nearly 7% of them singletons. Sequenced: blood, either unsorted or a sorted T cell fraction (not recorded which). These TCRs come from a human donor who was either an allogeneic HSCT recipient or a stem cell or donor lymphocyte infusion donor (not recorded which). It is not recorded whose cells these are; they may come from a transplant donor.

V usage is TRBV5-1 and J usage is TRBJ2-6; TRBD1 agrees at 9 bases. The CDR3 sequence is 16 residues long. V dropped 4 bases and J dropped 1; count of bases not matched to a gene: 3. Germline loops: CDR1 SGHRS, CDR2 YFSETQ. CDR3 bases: TGCGCCAGCAGCGGAGGACAGGGGTCTGGGGCCAACGTCCTGACTTTC. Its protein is CASSGGQGSGANVLTF. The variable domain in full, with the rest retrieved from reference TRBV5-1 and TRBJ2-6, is KAGVTQTPRYLIKTRGQQVTLSCSPISGHRSVSWYQQTPGQGLQFLFEYFSETQRNKGNFPGRFSGRQFSNSRSEMNVSTLELGDSALYLCASSGGQGSGANVLTFGAGSRLTVL.

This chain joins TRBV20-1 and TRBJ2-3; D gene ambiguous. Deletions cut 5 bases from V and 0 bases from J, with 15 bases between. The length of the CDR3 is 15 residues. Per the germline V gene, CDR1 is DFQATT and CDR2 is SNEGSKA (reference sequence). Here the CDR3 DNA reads TGCAGTGCTCCGAGACGCGGCTCTAGCACAGATACGCAGTATTTT. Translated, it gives CSAPRRGSSTDTQYF.

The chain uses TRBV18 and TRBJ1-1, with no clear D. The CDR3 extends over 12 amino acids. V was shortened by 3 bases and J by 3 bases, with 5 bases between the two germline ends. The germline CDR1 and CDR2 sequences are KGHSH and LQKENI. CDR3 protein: CASSPRDTEAFF. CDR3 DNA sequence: TGTGCCAGCTCACCGAGGGACACTGAAGCTTTCTTT.

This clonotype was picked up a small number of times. The CDR3 reads CASRATGTSGTHTDTQYF. For the CDR3, the DNA is TGTGCCAGCAGGGCCACCGGGACTAGCGGGACTCACACAGATACGCAGTATTTT. This chain uses TRBV28 with TRBJ2-3; 13 bases line up with TRBD2. The V gene's germline CDR1 is MDHEN and CDR2 SYDVKM. CDR3 length: 18 residues. After removal of 6 bases from V and 2 bases from J, the junction contained 11 bases not matched to a gene.

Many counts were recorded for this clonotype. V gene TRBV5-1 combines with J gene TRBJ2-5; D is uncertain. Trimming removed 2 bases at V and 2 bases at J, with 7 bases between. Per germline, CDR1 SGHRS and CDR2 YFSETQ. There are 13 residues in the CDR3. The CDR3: CASSFLLQETQYF. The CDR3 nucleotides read TGCGCCAGCAGCTTCCTCCTTCAAGAGACCCAGTACTTC.

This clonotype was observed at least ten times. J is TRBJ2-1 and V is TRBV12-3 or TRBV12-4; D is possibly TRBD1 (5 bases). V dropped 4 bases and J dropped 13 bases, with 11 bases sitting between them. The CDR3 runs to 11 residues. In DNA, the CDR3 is TGTGCCAGCAGTTGGGGCCCGGTACAGTTCTTC. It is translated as CASSWGPVQFF.

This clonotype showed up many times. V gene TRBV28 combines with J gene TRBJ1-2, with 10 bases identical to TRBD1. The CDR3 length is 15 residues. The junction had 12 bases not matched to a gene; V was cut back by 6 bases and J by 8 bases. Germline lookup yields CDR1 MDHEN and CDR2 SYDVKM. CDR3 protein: CASSLPTGTGVGYTF. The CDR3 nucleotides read TGTGCCAGCAGCTTGCCCACCGGGACAGGGGTAGGCTACACCTTC.

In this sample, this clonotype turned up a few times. The CDR3 loop reads CASSVPGTSGRMYEQYF. DNA for the CDR3: TGTGCCAGCAGCGTTCCCGGGACTAGCGGGAGGATGTACGAGCAGTACTTC. The V gene is TRBV3-1, the J gene TRBJ2-7; 15 positions agree with TRBD2. This CDR3 spans 17 amino acids. V trimming: 5 bases; J trimming: 4 bases; junction bases outside the gene matches: 9. Germline V gene data show CDR1 as LGHDT and CDR2 as YNNKEL (reference sequence).

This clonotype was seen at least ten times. The DNA of the CDR3 is TGTGCCAGCAGCCGCCGGGGAGCGGGAGCCACCGGGGAGCTGTTTTTT. Amino acid sequence: CASSRRGAGATGELFF. The rearrangement uses TRBV6-2 or TRBV6-3 and TRBJ2-2, with TRBD2 matching 8 bases. The CDR3 consists of 16 residues. The V gene's germline CDR1 is MNHEY and CDR2 SVGEGT. V dropped 6 bases and J dropped 4; count of bases not matched to a gene: 10.

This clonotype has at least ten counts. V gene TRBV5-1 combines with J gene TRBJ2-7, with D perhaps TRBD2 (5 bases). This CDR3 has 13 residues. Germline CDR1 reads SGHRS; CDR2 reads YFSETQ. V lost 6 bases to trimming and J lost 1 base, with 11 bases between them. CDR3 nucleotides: TGCGCCAGCATCTTTACGGGGTCCTACGAGCAGTACTTC. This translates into CASIFTGSYEQYF.

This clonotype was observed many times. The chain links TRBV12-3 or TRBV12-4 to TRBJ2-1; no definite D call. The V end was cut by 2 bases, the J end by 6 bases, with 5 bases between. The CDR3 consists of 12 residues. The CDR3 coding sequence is TGTGCCAGCAGTTTATGGGGCAATGAGCAGTTCTTC. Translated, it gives CASSLWGNEQFF.

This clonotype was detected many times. The CDR3 coding sequence is TGTGCCAGCAGGGCGGTAGGGGCCGTTGAAGCTTTCTTT. Its translation: CASRAVGAVEAFF. The rearrangement links TRBV28 to TRBJ1-1, with TRBD1 as a possible D gene (5 bases). The length of the CDR3 is 13 residues. Germline V lookup: CDR1 MDHEN, CDR2 SYDVKM. V was trimmed by 6 bases and J by 7 bases, leaving 15 bases between them.

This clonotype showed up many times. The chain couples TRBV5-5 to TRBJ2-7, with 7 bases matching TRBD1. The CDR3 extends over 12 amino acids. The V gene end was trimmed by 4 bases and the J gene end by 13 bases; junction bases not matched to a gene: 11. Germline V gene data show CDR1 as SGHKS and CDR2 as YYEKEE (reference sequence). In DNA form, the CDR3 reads TGTGCCAGCAGCCAACCGGGACAGTCTGACTACTTC. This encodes CASSQPGQSDYF.

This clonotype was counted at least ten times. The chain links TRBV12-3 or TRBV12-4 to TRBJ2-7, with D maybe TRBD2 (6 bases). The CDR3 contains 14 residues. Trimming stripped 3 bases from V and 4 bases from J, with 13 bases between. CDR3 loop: CASSLAGPTYEQYF. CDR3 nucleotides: TGTGCCAGCAGTTTGGCGGGACCAACTTACGAGCAGTACTTC.

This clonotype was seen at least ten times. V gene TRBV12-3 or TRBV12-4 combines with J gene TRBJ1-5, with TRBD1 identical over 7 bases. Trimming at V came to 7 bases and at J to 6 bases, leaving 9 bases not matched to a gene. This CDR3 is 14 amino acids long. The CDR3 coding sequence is TGTGCCAGCACCGAACAGGGGAAGGGTCAGCCCCAGCATTTT. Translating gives CASTEQGKGQPQHF.

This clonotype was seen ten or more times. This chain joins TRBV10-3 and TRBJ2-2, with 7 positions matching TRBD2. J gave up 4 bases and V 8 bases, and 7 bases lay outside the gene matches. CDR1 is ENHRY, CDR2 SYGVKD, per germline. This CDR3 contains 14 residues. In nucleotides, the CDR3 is TGTGCCATCGCAAGGGAGGGCGCCACCGGGGAGCTGTTTTTT. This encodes CAIAREGATGELFF.

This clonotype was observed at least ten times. The CDR3 nucleotides read TGTGCCAGCAGCCAAGACGGACTAGCCATCTACAATGAGCAGTTCTTC. This gives the protein CASSQDGLAIYNEQFF. The V and J genes are TRBV4-2 and TRBJ2-1; TRBD2 matches 8 bases. Germline assignment: CDR1 LGHNA and CDR2 YNFKEQ. V lost 0 bases, J lost 3 bases, and 4 bases stayed unmatched. CDR3 size: 16 residues.